The entry that follows covers one T cell receptor beta chain sequence. The germline V gene encodes CDR1 SGHNT and CDR2 YYREEE (reference sequence). This CDR3 is 15 amino acids long. After removal of 0 bases from V and 7 bases from J, the junction contained 7 bases not matched to a gene. The sample belongs to a study of blood T cell repertoires in COVID-19. Turning to the study itself: In each case, the material was cDNA or gDNA derived from T cells, B-cell-depleted T cells, or PBMCs.

Clones were sequenced by immunoSEQ multiplex PCR, and TCRdb holds only the in-frame ones, with some missing. The sample consists of roughly 84,000 clones, less than 80% of them appearing once. The sequence was collected from a woman in her forties or fifties with acute or convalescent COVID-19. Sequencing was performed on peripheral blood. The chain links TRBV5-4 to TRBJ2-3, with 8 bases lining up with TRBD2. In nucleotides, the CDR3 is TGTGCCAGCAGCTTGGTTGGCGGGGGGAGGAATACGCAGTATTTT. This translates into CASSLVGGGRNTQYF.